The sequence of this TCR beta chain was determined in a study of CD8 T cells in Susac syndrome. Isolation of CD8+ and CD4+ T cells was performed negatively, whereas enrichment of TEMRA cells was done by FACS. When the RNA was reverse transcribed, random hexamers were used with an input of about 0.5 to 1 ug. TCRdb recomputed calls from the immunoSEQ multiplex PCR reads with MiXCR, one row per CDR3 protein. The table records 73,000 or so distinct CDR3 sequences, about 95% of them present only once. The sequenced material came from CD8+ T cells from PBMCs. The sequence derives from a human donor with multiple sclerosis.

For the CDR3, the DNA is TGTGCCAGCAGTTACTCCGGGGCAGGAGAGACTGGAAACACCATATATTTT. As protein: CASSYSGAGETGNTIYF. The chain is built from TRBV6-5 and TRBJ1-3, with D possibly matching TRBD1 (5 bases). V lost 0 bases and J lost 2, with 14 bases in between. Germline CDR1 reads MNHEY; CDR2 reads SVGAGI. The CDR3 length is 17 residues.